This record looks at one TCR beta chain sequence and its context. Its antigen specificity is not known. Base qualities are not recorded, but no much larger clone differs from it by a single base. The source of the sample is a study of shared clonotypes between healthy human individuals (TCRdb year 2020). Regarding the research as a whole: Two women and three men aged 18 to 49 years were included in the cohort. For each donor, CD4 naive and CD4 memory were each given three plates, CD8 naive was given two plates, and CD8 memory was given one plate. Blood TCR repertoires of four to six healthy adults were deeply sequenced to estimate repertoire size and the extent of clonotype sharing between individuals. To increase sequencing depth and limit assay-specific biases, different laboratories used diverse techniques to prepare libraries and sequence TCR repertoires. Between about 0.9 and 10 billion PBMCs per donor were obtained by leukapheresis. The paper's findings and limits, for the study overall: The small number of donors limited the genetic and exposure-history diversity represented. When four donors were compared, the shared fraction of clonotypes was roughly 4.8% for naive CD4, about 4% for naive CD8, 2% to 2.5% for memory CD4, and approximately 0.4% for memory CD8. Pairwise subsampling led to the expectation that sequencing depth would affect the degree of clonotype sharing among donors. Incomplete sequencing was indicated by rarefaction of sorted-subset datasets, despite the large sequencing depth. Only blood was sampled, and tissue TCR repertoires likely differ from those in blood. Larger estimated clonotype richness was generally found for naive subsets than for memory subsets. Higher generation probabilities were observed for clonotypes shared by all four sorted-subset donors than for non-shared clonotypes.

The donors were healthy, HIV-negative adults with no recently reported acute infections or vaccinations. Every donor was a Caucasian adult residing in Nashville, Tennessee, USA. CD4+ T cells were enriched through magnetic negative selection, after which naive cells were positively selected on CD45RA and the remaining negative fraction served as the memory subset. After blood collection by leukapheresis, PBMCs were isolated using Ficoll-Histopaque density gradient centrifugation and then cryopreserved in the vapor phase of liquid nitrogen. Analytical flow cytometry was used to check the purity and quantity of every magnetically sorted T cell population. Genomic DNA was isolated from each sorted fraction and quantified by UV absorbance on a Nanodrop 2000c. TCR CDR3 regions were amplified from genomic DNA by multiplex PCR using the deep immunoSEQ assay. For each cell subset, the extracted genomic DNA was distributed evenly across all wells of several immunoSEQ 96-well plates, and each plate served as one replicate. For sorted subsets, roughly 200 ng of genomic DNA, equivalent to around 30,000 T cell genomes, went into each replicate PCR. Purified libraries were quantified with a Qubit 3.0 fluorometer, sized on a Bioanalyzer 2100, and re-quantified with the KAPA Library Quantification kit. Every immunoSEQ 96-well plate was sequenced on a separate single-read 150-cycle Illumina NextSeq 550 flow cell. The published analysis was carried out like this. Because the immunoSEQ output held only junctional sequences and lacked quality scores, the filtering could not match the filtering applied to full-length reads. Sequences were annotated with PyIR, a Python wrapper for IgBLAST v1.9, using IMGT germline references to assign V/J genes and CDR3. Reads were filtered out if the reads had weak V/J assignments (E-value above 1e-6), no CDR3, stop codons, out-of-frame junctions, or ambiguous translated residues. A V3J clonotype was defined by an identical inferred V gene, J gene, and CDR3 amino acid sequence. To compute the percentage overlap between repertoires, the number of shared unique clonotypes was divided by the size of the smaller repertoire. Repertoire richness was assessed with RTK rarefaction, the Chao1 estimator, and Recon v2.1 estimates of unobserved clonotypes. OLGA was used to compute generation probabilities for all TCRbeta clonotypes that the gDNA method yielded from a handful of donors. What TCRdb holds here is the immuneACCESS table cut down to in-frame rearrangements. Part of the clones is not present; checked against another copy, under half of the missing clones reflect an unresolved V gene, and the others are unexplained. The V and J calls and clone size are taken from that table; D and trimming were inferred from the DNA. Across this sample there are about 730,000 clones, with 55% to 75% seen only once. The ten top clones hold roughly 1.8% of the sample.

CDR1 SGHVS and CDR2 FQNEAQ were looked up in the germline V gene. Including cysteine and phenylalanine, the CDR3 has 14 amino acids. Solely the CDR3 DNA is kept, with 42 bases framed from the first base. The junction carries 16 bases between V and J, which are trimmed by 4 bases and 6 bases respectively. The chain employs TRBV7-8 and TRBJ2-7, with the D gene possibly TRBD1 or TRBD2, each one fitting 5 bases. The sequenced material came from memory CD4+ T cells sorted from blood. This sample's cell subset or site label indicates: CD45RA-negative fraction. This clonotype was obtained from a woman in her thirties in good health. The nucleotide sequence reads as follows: TGTGCCAGCAGCTCCAGAGGCCCCGGGGCCGAGCAGTACTTC. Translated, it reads CASSSRGPGAEQYF.